The 9 T cell receptor beta chains presented below share a single source sample, sequenced in a study of beta chain features in type 1 diabetes. Every bit of the isolated RNA underwent reverse transcription, so sequencing read expressed TCRB transcripts. The method was immunoSEQ multiplex PCR; TCRdb's version includes in-frame clones alone and lacks a portion of them. The sample holds some 270,000 clones, roughly 8% seen once. What was sequenced was central memory CD4+ T cells from blood. These receptors were obtained from a woman between 18 and 29 years old in good health.

The chain combines TRBV10-2 with TRBJ2-7, with 7 positions matching TRBD2. The trim removed 5 bases at V and 0 bases at J, leaving 4 bases unmatched. The CDR3 has 14 residues. CDR1 is WSHSY and CDR2 is SAAADI in the germline V gene. The CDR3 is CASSRAGSSYEQYF. In nucleotides, the CDR3 is TGCGCCAGCAGTCGAGCGGGGAGCTCCTACGAGCAGTACTTC.

Written as DNA, the CDR3 is TGTGCCAGCAGTCGTGACAGGCTGGAGGATAATTCACCCCTCCACTTT. Its protein is CASSRDRLEDNSPLHF. The chain links TRBV2 to TRBJ1-6; perhaps TRBD1 as D (6 bases). Germline lookup yields CDR1 SNHLY and CDR2 FYNNEI. V lost 5 bases to trimming and J lost 5 bases, with 16 bases between them. The CDR3 is 16 residues long.

This clone came up a few times. The chain couples TRBV7-2 to TRBJ2-5, with D possibly being TRBD2 (5 bases). The J call may be faulty, since TRBJ2-7 better matches the DNA end. CDR1 SGHTA and CDR2 FQGNSA come from the germline V gene. This CDR3 has 14 amino acids. CDR3 protein: CASSFSDGTYEQYF. The CDR3 DNA sequence: TGTGCCAGCAGCTTTTCGGACGGGACCTACGAGCAGTACTTC.

This clone showed up many times. The CDR3 reads CASTLAGSTDTQYF. The CDR3 bases are TGTGCCAGCACCCTAGCGGGAAGCACAGATACGCAGTATTTT. This rearrangement joins TRBV7-9 to TRBJ2-3, with 9 bases fitting TRBD2. The CDR3 is made up of 14 amino acids. The ends lost 7 bases at V and 0 bases at J; junction bases unmatched: 2. Germline CDR1 SEHNR, CDR2 FQNEAQ (reference sequence).

Many counts were recorded for this clone. This sequence joins TRBV4-3 and TRBJ2-2; unclear D gene. The length of the CDR3 is 13 residues. Looked up from germline, CDR1 is LGHNA and CDR2 is YSLEER. The V end was cut by 0 bases, the J end by 8 bases, with 7 bases between. Written as DNA, the CDR3 is TGCGCCAGCAGCCAAGAAATAGGGGGGGAGCTGTTTTTT. Amino acid sequence: CASSQEIGGELFF.

The chain combines TRBV2 with TRBJ1-1; TRBD1 agrees at 8 bases. Trimming removed 8 bases from V and 3 bases from J; junction bases left unmatched: 8. Germline CDR1 SNHLY, CDR2 FYNNEI. This CDR3 has 14 residues. CDR3 nucleotide sequence: TGTGCCAGCCTCCCGGGACAGGTTTACACTGAAGCTTTCTTT. The encoded protein is CASLPGQVYTEAFF.

This clone has just a few counts. This chain links TRBV4-3 with TRBJ1-5; D ambiguous. V shed 1 base and J shed 5 bases, with 6 bases lying between them. The germline CDR1 and CDR2 sequences are LGHNA and YSLEER. The CDR3 spans 13 residues. The CDR3 sequence is CASSQGPYQPQHF. The CDR3 region has the DNA TGCGCCAGCAGCCAAGGGCCATATCAGCCCCAGCATTTT.

This clone has only a few counts. The V call is TRBV29-1, the J call TRBJ2-7, with 7 bases that match TRBD1. Per germline, CDR1 SQVTM and CDR2 ANQGSEA. The CDR3 has 12 amino acids. V dropped 4 bases and J dropped 4; count of bases not matched to a gene: 4. CDR3: CSVGGRGYEQYF. In DNA, the CDR3 is TGCAGCGTTGGGGGCAGGGGGTACGAGCAGTACTTC.

V is TRBV11-2 and J is TRBJ1-2; 9 nucleotides agree with TRBD1. J gave up 5 bases and V 5 bases, and 12 bases lay outside the gene matches. Germline lookup yields CDR1 SGHAT and CDR2 FQNNGV. The CDR3 sequence is 16 residues long. For the CDR3, the DNA is TGTGCCAGCAGCCCTATTGGGGGGACAGGGAGTTATGGCTACACCTTC. It codes for CASSPIGGTGSYGYTF. The complete variable domain, with remaining parts taken from reference TRBV11-2 and TRBJ1-2, reads EAGVAQSPRYKIIEKRQSVAFWCNPISGHATLYWYQQILGQGPKLLIQFQNNGVVDDSQLPKDRFSAERLKGVDSTLKIQPAKLEDSAVYLCASSPIGGTGSYGYTFGSGTRLTVV.